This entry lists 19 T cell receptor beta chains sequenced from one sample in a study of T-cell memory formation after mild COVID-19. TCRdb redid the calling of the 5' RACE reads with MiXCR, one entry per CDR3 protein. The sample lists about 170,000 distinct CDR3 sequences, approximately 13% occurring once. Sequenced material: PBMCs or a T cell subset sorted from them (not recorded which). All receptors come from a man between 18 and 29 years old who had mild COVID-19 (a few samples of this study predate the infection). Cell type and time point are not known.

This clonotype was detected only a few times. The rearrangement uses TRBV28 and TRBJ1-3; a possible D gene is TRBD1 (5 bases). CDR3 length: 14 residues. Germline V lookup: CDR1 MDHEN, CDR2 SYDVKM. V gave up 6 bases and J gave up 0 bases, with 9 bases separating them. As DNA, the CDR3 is TGTGCCAGCAGGGGGCTTAGCTCTGGAAACACCATATATTTT. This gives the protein CASRGLSSGNTIYF.

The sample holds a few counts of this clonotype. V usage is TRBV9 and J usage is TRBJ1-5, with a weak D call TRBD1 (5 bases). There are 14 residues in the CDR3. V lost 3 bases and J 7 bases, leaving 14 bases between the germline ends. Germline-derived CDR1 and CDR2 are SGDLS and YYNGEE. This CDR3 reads CASSGEPKGQPQHF. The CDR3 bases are TGTGCCAGCAGCGGGGAGCCGAAGGGGCAGCCCCAGCATTTT.

CDR3 region: CASSRTLDFNQPQHF. The CDR3 region has the DNA TGTGCCAGCAGCCGCACATTAGACTTCAATCAGCCCCAGCATTTT. The chain employs TRBV7-2 and TRBJ1-5; D remains unclear. Trimming pared 5 bases from V and 3 bases from J, leaving 14 bases between. The CDR3 totals 15 residues. CDR1 is SGHTA, CDR2 FQGNSA, per germline. Together with reference TRBV7-2 and TRBJ1-5, the CDR3 gives the full variable domain: GAGVSQSPSNKVTEKGKDVELRCDPISGHTALYWYRQSLGQGLEFLIYFQGNSAPDKSGLPSDRFSAERTGGSVSTLTIQRTQQEDSAVYLCASSRTLDFNQPQHFGDGTRLSIL.

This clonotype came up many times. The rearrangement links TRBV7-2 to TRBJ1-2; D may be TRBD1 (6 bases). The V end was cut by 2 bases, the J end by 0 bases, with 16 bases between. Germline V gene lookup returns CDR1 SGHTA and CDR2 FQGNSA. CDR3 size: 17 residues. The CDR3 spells CASSLRIRQATNYGYTF. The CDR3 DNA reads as TGTGCCAGCAGCTTACGTATCCGACAGGCGACTAACTATGGCTACACCTTC.

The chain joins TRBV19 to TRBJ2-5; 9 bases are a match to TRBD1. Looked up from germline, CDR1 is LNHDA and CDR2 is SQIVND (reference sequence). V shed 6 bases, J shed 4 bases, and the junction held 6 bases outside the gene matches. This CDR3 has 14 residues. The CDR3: CASRGTGSTETQYF. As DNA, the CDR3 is TGTGCCAGTAGAGGGACAGGGAGTACAGAGACCCAGTACTTC.

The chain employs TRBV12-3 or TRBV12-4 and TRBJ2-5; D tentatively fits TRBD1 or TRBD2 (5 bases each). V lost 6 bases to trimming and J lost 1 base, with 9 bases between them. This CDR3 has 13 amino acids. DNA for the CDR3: TGTGCCAGCAGCAGGGACGCCCAAGAGACCCAGTACTTC. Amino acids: CASSRDAQETQYF.

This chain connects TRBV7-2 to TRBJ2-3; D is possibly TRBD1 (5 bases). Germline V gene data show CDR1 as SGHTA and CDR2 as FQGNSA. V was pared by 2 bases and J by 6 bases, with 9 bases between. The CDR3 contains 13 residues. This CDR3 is CASSLTGLDTQYF. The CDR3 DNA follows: TGTGCCAGCAGCTTAACAGGTTTGGATACGCAGTATTTT.

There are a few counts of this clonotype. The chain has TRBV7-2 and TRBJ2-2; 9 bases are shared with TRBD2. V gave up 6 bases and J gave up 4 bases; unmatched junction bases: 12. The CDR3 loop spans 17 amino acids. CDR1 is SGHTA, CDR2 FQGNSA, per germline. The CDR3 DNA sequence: TGTGCCAGCAGGCGGGGGGGCAGGGACGCCGGCACCGGGGAGCTGTTTTTT. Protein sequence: CASRRGGRDAGTGELFF.

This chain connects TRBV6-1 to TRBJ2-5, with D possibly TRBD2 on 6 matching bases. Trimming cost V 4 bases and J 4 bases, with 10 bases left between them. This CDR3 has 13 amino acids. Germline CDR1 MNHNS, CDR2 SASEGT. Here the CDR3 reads CASSASGVETQYF. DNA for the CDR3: TGTGCCAGCAGTGCTTCGGGAGTAGAGACCCAGTACTTC.

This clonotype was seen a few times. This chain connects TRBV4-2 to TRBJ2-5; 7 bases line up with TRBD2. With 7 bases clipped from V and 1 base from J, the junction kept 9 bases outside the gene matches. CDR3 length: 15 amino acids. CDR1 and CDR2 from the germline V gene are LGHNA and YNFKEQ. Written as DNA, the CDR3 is TGTGCCAGCACCCCTACGGGGGGACCCCAAGAGACCCAGTACTTC. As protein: CASTPTGGPQETQYF.

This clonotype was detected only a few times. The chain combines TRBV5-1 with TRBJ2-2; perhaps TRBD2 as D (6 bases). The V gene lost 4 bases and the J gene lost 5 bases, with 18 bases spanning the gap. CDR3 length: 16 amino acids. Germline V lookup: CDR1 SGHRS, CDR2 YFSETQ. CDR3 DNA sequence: TGCGCCAGCAGCCCGGACCGTGCGGGGAGTACCGGGGAGCTGTTTTTT. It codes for CASSPDRAGSTGELFF.

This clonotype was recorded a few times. The CDR3 region is CASSQRTGATNEQFF. Written as DNA, the CDR3 is TGCGCCAGCAGCCAGAGGACAGGGGCGACCAATGAGCAGTTCTTC. The chain has TRBV4-3 and TRBJ2-1, with 9 bases identical to TRBD1. V dropped 3 bases and J dropped 6; count of bases not matched to a gene: 6. The germline V gene encodes CDR1 LGHNA and CDR2 YSLEER. The CDR3 is made up of 15 amino acids.

The CDR3 bases are TGTGCCAGCAGCTTCGGGCTAGGAGGGCCTAGCACAGATACGCAGTATTTT. This translates into CASSFGLGGPSTDTQYF. V gene TRBV11-3 combines with J gene TRBJ2-3, with D perhaps matching TRBD2 (6 bases). Trimming pared 3 bases from V and 0 bases from J, leaving 16 bases between. This CDR3 is built from 17 residues. CDR1 is SGHNT and CDR2 is YENEEA in the germline V gene.

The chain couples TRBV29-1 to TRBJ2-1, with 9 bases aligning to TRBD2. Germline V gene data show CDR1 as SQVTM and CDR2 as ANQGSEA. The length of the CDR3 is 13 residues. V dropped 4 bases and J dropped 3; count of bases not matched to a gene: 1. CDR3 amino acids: CSVVTSGYNEQFF. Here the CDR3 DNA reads TGCAGCGTTGTGACTAGCGGCTACAATGAGCAGTTCTTC.

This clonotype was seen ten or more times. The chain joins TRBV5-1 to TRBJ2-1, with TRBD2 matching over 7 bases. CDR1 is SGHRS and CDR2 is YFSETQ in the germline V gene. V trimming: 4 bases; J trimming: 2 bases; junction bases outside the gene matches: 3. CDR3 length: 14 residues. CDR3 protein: CASSPGTTYNEQFF. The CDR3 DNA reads TGCGCCAGCAGCCCCGGGACTACCTACAATGAGCAGTTCTTC.

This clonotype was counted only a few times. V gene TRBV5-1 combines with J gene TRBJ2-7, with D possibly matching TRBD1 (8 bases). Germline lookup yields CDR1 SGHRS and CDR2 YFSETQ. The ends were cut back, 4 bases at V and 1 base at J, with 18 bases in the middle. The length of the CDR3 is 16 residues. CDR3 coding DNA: TGCGCCAGCAGCGGGGGGGACAGGACCTTGTCCTACGAGCAGTACTTC. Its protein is CASSGGDRTLSYEQYF.

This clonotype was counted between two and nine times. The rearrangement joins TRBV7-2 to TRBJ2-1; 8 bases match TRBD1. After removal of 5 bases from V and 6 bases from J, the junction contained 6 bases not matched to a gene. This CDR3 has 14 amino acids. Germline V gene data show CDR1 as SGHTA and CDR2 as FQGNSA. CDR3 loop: CASSPWDRPNEQFF. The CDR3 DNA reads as TGTGCCAGCAGCCCATGGGACAGGCCCAATGAGCAGTTCTTC.

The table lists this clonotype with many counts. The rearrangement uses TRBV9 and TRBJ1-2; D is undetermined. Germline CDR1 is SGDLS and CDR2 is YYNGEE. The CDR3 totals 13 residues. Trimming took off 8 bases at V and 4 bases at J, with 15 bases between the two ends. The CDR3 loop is CASSGPPTYGYTF. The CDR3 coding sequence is TGTGCCAGTTCGGGTCCGCCTACCTATGGCTACACCTTC.

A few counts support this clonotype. The CDR3 nucleotides are TGCGCCAGCAGCCCTAGCGGGGCACAAGAGACCCAGTACTTC. This gives the protein CASSPSGAQETQYF. J is TRBJ2-5 and V is TRBV4-3; TRBD2 matches 9 bases. This CDR3 contains 14 residues. Per germline, CDR1 LGHNA and CDR2 YSLEER. Trimming cost V 4 bases and J 2 bases; bases outside gene matches: 2.